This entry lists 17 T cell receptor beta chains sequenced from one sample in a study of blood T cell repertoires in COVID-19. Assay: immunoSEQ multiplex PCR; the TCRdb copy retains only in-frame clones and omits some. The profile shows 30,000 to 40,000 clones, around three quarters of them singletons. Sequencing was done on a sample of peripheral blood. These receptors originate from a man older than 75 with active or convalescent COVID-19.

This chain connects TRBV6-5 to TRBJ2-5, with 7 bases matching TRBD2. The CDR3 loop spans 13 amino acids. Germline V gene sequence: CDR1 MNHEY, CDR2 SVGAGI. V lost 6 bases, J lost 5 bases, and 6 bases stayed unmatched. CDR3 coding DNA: TGTGCCAGCAGCGGTCGGGGAGGGGAGACCCAGTACTTC. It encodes CASSGRGGETQYF.

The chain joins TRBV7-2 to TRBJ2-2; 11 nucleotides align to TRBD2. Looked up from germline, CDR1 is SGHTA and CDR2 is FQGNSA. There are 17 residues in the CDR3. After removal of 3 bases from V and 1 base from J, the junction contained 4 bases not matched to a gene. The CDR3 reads CASSFSGGARNTGELFF. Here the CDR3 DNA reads TGTGCCAGCAGCTTTAGCGGGGGGGCGCGGAACACCGGGGAGCTGTTTTTT. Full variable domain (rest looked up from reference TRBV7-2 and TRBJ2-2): GAGVSQSPSNKVTEKGKDVELRCDPISGHTALYWYRQSLGQGLEFLIYFQGNSAPDKSGLPSDRFSAERTGGSVSTLTIQRTQQEDSAVYLCASSFSGGARNTGELFFGEGSRLTVL.

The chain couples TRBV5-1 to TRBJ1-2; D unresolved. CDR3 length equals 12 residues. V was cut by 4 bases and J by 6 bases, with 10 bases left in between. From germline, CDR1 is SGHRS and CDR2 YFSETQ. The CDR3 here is CASSQDADGYTF. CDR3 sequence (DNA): TGCGCCAGCAGCCAGGATGCCGATGGCTACACCTTC.

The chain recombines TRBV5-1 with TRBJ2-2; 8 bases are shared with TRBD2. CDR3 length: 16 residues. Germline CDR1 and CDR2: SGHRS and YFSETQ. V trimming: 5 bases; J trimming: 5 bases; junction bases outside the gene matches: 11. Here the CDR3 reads CASRSPGLEGTGELFF. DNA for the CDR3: TGCGCCAGCAGGTCCCCGGGACTAGAAGGAACCGGGGAGCTGTTTTTT.

CDR3 protein: CASSRQGRGGEAFF. For the CDR3, the DNA is TGTGCCAGTAGTAGACAGGGGAGAGGGGGTGAAGCTTTCTTT. V gene TRBV19 combines with J gene TRBJ1-1, with 8 bases identical to TRBD1. Germline trimming cut 4 bases from V and 7 bases from J; bases unmatched to any gene: 8. Germline V gene lookup returns CDR1 LNHDA and CDR2 SQIVND (reference sequence). The CDR3 loop spans 14 amino acids. Variable domain in full (rest from reference TRBV19 and TRBJ1-1): DGGITQSPKYLFRKEGQNVTLSCEQNLNHDAMYWYRQDPGQGLRLIYYSQIVNDFQKGDIAEGYSVSREKKESFPLTVTSAQKNPTAFYLCASSRQGRGGEAFFGQGTRLTVV.

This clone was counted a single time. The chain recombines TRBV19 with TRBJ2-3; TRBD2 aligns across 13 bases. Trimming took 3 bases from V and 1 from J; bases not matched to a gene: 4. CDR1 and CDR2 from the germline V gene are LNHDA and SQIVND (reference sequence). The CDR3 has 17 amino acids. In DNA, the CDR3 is TGTGCCAGTAGTATTTTGACTAGCGGGGGGCGCACAGATACGCAGTATTTT. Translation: CASSILTSGGRTDTQYF.

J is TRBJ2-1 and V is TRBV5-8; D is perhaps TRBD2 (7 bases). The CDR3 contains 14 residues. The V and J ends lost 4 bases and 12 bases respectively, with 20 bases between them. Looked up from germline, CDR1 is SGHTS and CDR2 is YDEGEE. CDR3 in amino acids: CASSRGREILWQFF. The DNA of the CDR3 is TGTGCCAGCAGCCGGGGGCGGGAGATCCTCTGGCAGTTCTTC.

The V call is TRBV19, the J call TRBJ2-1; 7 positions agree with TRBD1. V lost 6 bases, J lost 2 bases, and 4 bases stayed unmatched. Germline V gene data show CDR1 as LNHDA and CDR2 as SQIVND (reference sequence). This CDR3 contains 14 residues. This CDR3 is CASSITGAYNEQFF. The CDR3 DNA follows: TGTGCCAGTAGCATCACAGGGGCCTACAATGAGCAGTTCTTC.

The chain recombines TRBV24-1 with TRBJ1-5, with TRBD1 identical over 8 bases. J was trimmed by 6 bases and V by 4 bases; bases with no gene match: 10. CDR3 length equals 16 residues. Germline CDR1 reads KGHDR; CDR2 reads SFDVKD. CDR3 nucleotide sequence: TGTGCCACCAGTGACCCGGGACAGGCCAATCCTCAGCCCCAGCATTTT. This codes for CATSDPGQANPQPQHF.

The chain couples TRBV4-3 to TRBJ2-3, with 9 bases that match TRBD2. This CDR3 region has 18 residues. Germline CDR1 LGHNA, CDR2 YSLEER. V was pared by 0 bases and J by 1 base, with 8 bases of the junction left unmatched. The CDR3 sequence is CASSQDSGSSGGTDTQYF. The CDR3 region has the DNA TGCGCCAGCAGCCAAGATAGCGGGTCTAGCGGGGGCACAGATACGCAGTATTTT.

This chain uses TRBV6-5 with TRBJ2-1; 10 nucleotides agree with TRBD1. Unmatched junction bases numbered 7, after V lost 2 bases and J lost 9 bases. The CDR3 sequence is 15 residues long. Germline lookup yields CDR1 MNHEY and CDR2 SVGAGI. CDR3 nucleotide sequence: TGTGCCAGCAGTTACACGACAGGGGGCTGGGGTGAGCAGTTCTTC. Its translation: CASSYTTGGWGEQFF.

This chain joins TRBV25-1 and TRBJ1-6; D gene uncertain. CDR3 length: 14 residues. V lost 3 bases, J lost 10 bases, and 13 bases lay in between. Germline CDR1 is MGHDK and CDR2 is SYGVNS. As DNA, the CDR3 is TGTGCCAGCAGTGATGACGCGCGAGGCTCACCCCTCCACTTT. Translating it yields CASSDDARGSPLHF.

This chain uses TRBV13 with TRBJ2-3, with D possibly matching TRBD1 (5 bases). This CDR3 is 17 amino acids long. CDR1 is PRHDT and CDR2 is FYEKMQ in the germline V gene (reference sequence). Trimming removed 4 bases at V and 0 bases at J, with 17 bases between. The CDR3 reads CASSSQQVRYSTDTQYF. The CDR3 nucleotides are TGTGCCAGCAGCTCCCAACAGGTTCGATATAGCACAGATACGCAGTATTTT. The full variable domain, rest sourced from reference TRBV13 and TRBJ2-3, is AAGVIQSPRHLIKEKRETATLKCYPIPRHDTVYWYQQGPGQDPQFLISFYEKMQSDKGSIPDRFSAQQFSDYHSELNMSSLELGDSALYFCASSSQQVRYSTDTQYFGPGTRLTVL.

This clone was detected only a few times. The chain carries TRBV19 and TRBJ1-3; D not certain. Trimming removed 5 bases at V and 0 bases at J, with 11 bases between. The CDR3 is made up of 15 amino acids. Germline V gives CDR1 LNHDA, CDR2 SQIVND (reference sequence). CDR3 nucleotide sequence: TGTGCCAGTAGTTCGTGGGCAGCCTCTGGAAACACCATATATTTT. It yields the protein CASSSWAASGNTIYF.

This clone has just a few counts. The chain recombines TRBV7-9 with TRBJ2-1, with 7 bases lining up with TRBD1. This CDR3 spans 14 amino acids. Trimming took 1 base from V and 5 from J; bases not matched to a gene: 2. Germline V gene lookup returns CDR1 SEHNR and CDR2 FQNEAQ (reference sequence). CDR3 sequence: CASSLGQGHNEQFF. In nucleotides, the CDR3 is TGTGCCAGCAGCTTAGGACAGGGCCACAATGAGCAGTTCTTC.

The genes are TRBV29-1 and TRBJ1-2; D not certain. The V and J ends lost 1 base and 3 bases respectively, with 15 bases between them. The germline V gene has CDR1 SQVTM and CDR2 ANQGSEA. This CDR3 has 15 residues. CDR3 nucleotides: TGCAGCGTTGAAGGTCTTGGGTTGGAGGACTATGGCTACACCTTC. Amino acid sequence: CSVEGLGLEDYGYTF. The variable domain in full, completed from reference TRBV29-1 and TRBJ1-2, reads SAVISQKPSRDICQRGTSLTIQCQVDSQVTMMFWYRQQPGQSLTLIATANQGSEATYESGFVIDKFPISRPNLTFSTLTVSNMSPEDSSIYLCSVEGLGLEDYGYTFGSGTRLTVV.

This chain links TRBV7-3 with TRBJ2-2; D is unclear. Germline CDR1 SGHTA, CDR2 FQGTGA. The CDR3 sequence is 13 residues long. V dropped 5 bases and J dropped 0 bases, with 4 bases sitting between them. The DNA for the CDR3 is TGTGCCAGCAGCAACTCGAACACCGGGGAGCTGTTTTTT. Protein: CASSNSNTGELFF.